These 28 T cell receptor beta chains were all obtained from the same sample, sequenced in a study of technical replicates of blood from a handful of donors. Sequencing was performed with immunoSEQ multiplex PCR; in TCRdb, only in-frame clones are kept and a portion is missing. The sample has around 70,000 clones; approximately 96% are singletons. The specimen was T cells isolated from PBMCs. The receptor set was obtained from a human donor in good health.

The rearrangement uses TRBV5-1 and TRBJ2-7; a possible D gene is TRBD2 (6 bases). V was cut by 0 bases and J by 4 bases, with 14 bases left in between. There are 15 residues in the CDR3. Germline lookup yields CDR1 SGHRS and CDR2 YFSETQ. The CDR3 here is CASSLAIGGLYEQYF. CDR3 sequence (DNA): TGCGCCAGCAGCTTGGCGATCGGGGGATTATACGAGCAGTACTTC.

The chain uses TRBV7-8 and TRBJ1-5, with D maybe TRBD1 (5 bases). The ends were cut back, 5 bases at V and 7 bases at J, with 9 bases in the middle. The CDR3 is made up of 12 amino acids. CDR1 and CDR2 (germline): SGHVS, FQNEAQ. The CDR3 bases are TGTGCCAGCAGCCAGGGTTTACAGCCCCAGCATTTT. This encodes CASSQGLQPQHF.

This clone came up once. J is TRBJ2-1 and V is TRBV4-3, with D maybe TRBD1 (6 bases). The CDR3 is 14 residues long. The V gene lost 4 bases and the J gene lost 9 bases, with 16 bases spanning the gap. CDR1 and CDR2 from the germline V gene are LGHNA and YSLEER. CDR3 in amino acids: CASSPLLGATEQFF. CDR3 nucleotide sequence: TGCGCCAGCAGCCCCCTTCTGGGGGCTACTGAGCAGTTCTTC.

The chain recombines TRBV4-3 with TRBJ2-1; 10 nucleotides agree with TRBD2. The V and J ends lost 1 base and 12 bases, in that order; junction bases with no gene match: 6. Germline CDR1 reads LGHNA; CDR2 reads YSLEER. There are 14 residues in the CDR3. The CDR3 here is CASSQVLAGRVQFF. The DNA for the CDR3 is TGCGCCAGCAGCCAAGTACTAGCGGGACGGGTGCAGTTCTTC.

The sample holds a few counts of this clone. The chain is built from TRBV14 and TRBJ1-1, with D hard to call. V was pared by 4 bases and J by 3 bases, with 9 bases between. CDR1 is SGHDN and CDR2 is FVKESK in the germline V gene. The CDR3 runs 13 residues. CDR3 coding DNA: TGTGCCAGCAGCCTCCGGGAGCACACTGAAGCTTTCTTT. Amino acid sequence: CASSLREHTEAFF.

This chain links TRBV10-3 with TRBJ2-1; 10 positions match TRBD1. CDR3 length: 15 amino acids. In germline, CDR1 is ENHRY, CDR2 SYGVKD. V lost 5 bases to trimming and J lost 5 bases; unmatched junction nucleotides: 6. The CDR3 loop is CAISYGQGEHNEQFF. The CDR3 region has the DNA TGTGCCATCAGTTACGGACAGGGGGAACACAATGAGCAGTTCTTC.

This chain joins TRBV10-3 and TRBJ1-1; 8 bases line up with TRBD1. Germline assignment: CDR1 ENHRY and CDR2 SYGVKD. V was pared by 7 bases and J by 5 bases, with 6 bases of the junction left unmatched. The CDR3 has 13 residues. CDR3 sequence reads: CAIKDRVDTEAFF. The CDR3 DNA reads TGTGCCATCAAGGACAGGGTTGATACTGAAGCTTTCTTT.

V gene TRBV7-3 combines with J gene TRBJ2-2; 9 bases map to TRBD2. Per germline, CDR1 SGHTA and CDR2 FQGTGA. The CDR3 has 15 amino acids. Trimming took 5 bases from V and 5 from J; bases not matched to a gene: 6. CDR3 coding DNA: TGTGCCAGCAGCCAGGGACTAGCAGTTACCGGGGAGCTGTTTTTT. As protein: CASSQGLAVTGELFF.

The chain uses TRBV4-2 and TRBJ2-7, with 8 bases matching TRBD2. CDR3 size: 14 residues. The junction had 7 bases not matched to a gene; V was cut back by 4 bases and J by 5 bases. CDR1 LGHNA and CDR2 YNFKEQ come from the germline V gene. The CDR3 loop is CASSLLSGDNEQYF. The CDR3 DNA reads as TGTGCCAGCAGCCTACTTAGCGGGGATAACGAGCAGTACTTC.

The chain links TRBV29-1 to TRBJ2-7, with D perhaps TRBD1 (6 bases). CDR3 length: 16 amino acids. Trimming stripped 1 base from V and 2 bases from J, with 18 bases between. Per the germline V gene, CDR1 is SQVTM and CDR2 is ANQGSEA. The CDR3 DNA is TGCAGCGTTGAAGCCCCTCGTGTAGACAGGACCTACGAGCAGTACTTC. It yields the protein CSVEAPRVDRTYEQYF.

In this sample, this clone turned up a few times. The chain employs TRBV4-1 and TRBJ2-3; 10 nucleotides match TRBD2. Germline CDR1 reads MGHRA; CDR2 reads YSYEKL. V lost 4 bases, J lost 6 bases, and 16 bases stayed unmatched. This CDR3 is 18 amino acids long. In DNA, the CDR3 is TGCGCCAGCAGCCCGATACTAGCGGGAACCGGGTTGGTCGATACGCAGTATTTT. Its translation: CASSPILAGTGLVDTQYF.

The chain has TRBV6-5 and TRBJ2-7; 8 nucleotides agree with TRBD2. The germline gives CDR1 MNHEY, CDR2 SVGAGI. After removal of 2 bases from V and 4 bases from J, the junction contained 4 bases not matched to a gene. The CDR3 consists of 14 residues. Written as DNA, the CDR3 is TGTGCCAGCAGTTACGCCGGGGGGGTTTACGAGCAGTACTTC. It encodes CASSYAGGVYEQYF.

This chain connects TRBV15 to TRBJ2-1, with 9 bases that match TRBD1. Germline CDR1 LNHNV, CDR2 YYDKDF (reference sequence). The CDR3 sequence is 14 residues long. With 5 bases clipped from V and 9 bases from J, the junction kept 8 bases outside the gene matches. The CDR3 nucleotides are TGTGCCACCAGCGGCTGGACAGGGGAGGTTGAGCAGTTCTTC. It encodes CATSGWTGEVEQFF. Looking up the rest from reference TRBV15 and TRBJ2-1 gives the full variable domain: DAMVIQNPRYQVTQFGKPVTLSCSQTLNHNVMYWYQQKSSQAPKLLFHYYDKDFNNEADTPDNFQSRRPNTSFCFLDIRSPGLGDTAMYLCATSGWTGEVEQFFGPGTRLTVL.

The V call is TRBV25-1, the J call TRBJ1-1; a possible D gene is TRBD1 (6 bases). CDR1 and CDR2 from the germline V gene are MGHDK and SYGVNS. CDR3 length: 15 amino acids. Trimming pared 3 bases from V and 1 base from J, leaving 12 bases between. The CDR3 DNA follows: TGTGCCAGCAGTGACGTCGAACAGGGGAACACTGAAGCTTTCTTT. Protein sequence: CASSDVEQGNTEAFF.

This chain links TRBV7-3 with TRBJ1-1; D unresolved. The germline gives CDR1 SGHTA, CDR2 FQGTGA. The CDR3 length is 14 residues. Trimming stripped 1 base from V and 2 bases from J, with 8 bases between. The CDR3 is CASSLNSLNTEAFF. Written as DNA, the CDR3 is TGTGCCAGCAGCTTAAACAGCCTAAACACTGAAGCTTTCTTT.

The chain recombines TRBV11-2 with TRBJ2-7, with unresolved D. This CDR3 spans 11 amino acids. The germline V gene encodes CDR1 SGHAT and CDR2 FQNNGV. Trimming took 3 bases from V and 3 from J, leaving 3 bases between them. The CDR3 DNA is TGTGCCAGCAGCTTCATCTACGAGCAGTACTTC. Amino acid sequence: CASSFIYEQYF.

This clone appeared a few times. The V call is TRBV6-6, the J call TRBJ1-1, with unresolved D. Germline V gives CDR1 MNHNY, CDR2 SVGAGI (reference sequence). The V end lost 6 bases, the J end lost 8 bases, and 13 bases lay between the germline ends. The CDR3 is made up of 12 amino acids. CDR3 sequence (DNA): TGTGCCAGCAGCTACAGCGGTTCGGAAGCTTTCTTT. It codes for CASSYSGSEAFF.

This rearrangement joins TRBV4-3 to TRBJ2-7; D is unresolved. The V and J ends lost 0 bases and 4 bases respectively, with 10 bases between them. This CDR3 has 14 residues. The germline gives CDR1 LGHNA, CDR2 YSLEER. The CDR3 DNA follows: TGCGCCAGCAGCCAAGAGAGCGTCGGTTACGAGCAGTACTTC. Its translation: CASSQESVGYEQYF.

The chain uses TRBV6-5 and TRBJ1-3; D remains ambiguous. Per germline, CDR1 MNHEY and CDR2 SVGAGI. V lost 7 bases and J lost 0, with 7 bases in between. The CDR3 runs 13 residues. CDR3 protein: CASKGVSGNTIYF. DNA of the CDR3: TGTGCCAGCAAGGGAGTCTCTGGAAACACCATATATTTT.

This chain links TRBV18 with TRBJ2-7, with 7 bases fitting TRBD1. There are 13 residues in the CDR3. With V trimmed by 3 bases and J by 3 bases, 2 bases remained unmatched. In germline, CDR1 is KGHSH, CDR2 LQKENI. The CDR3 region has the DNA TGTGCCAGCTCACCTCAGGGGGACTACGAGCAGTACTTC. This encodes CASSPQGDYEQYF.

The J gene is TRBJ2-7, the V gene TRBV6-5; 9 positions match TRBD2. Germline assignment: CDR1 MNHEY and CDR2 SVGAGI. This CDR3 contains 14 residues. V lost 4 bases and J lost 5; bases outside the gene matches: 6. This CDR3 is CASSFGRGGDEQYF. The CDR3 DNA follows: TGTGCCAGCAGTTTTGGCCGCGGGGGGGACGAGCAGTACTTC.

Written as DNA, the CDR3 is TGTGCCAGCAGTTACGCAGGAGGACAGGATAACTATGGCTACACCTTC. Amino acids: CASSYAGGQDNYGYTF. The chain uses TRBV6-6 and TRBJ1-2, with 7 bases identical to TRBD1. Unmatched junction bases numbered 7, after V lost 2 bases and J lost 1 base. Germline V lookup: CDR1 MNHNY, CDR2 SVGAGI (reference sequence). This CDR3 region has 16 residues.

This clone has only a few counts. The chain has TRBV27 and TRBJ1-5; a possible D gene is TRBD1 (6 bases). This CDR3 comprises 16 residues. V lost 2 bases and J 2 bases, leaving 13 bases between the germline ends. Germline assignment: CDR1 MNHEY and CDR2 SMNVEV (reference sequence). CDR3 nucleotides: TGTGCCAGCAGTTTAACAGGGCTAGTTGGCAATCAGCCCCAGCATTTT. Translating it yields CASSLTGLVGNQPQHF.

This CDR3 reads CASSSGGPIAEQYF. In nucleotides, the CDR3 is TGTGCCAGCAGCTCCGGAGGGCCTATAGCCGAGCAGTACTTC. V is TRBV11-3 and J is TRBJ2-7, with D possibly being TRBD2 (6 bases). Deletions cut 4 bases from V and 6 bases from J, with 16 bases between. CDR3 size: 14 residues. Germline assignment: CDR1 SGHNT and CDR2 YENEEA.

V and J are TRBV19 and TRBJ2-7, with TRBD1 matching 8 bases. After removal of 8 bases from V and 3 bases from J, the junction contained 6 bases not matched to a gene. The germline CDR1 and CDR2 sequences are LNHDA and SQIVND (reference sequence). The CDR3 spans 13 residues. This chain's CDR3 is CASSGQEIYEQYF. The CDR3 nucleotides read TGTGCCAGTTCGGGACAGGAGATCTACGAGCAGTACTTC.

V and J are TRBV7-3 and TRBJ1-1; weak D call: TRBD1 (6 bases). From germline, CDR1 is SGHTA and CDR2 FQGTGA. The CDR3 runs to 12 residues. V was trimmed by 4 bases and J by 5 bases, leaving 8 bases between them. This chain's CDR3 is CASSSQGTEAFF. DNA for the CDR3: TGTGCCAGCAGCTCCCAGGGGACTGAAGCTTTCTTT.

The table lists this clone with a count of one. In DNA, the CDR3 is TGTGCCAGCAGCCAGATGGACAGGGGAAATGGAAACACCATATATTTT. It is translated as CASSQMDRGNGNTIYF. V and J are TRBV7-9 and TRBJ1-3, with 9 bases lining up with TRBD1. CDR1 is SEHNR and CDR2 is FQNEAQ in the germline V gene (reference sequence). This CDR3 region has 16 residues. V shed 5 bases and J 3 bases; nucleotides not matched to a gene: 8. Looking up the rest from reference TRBV7-9 and TRBJ1-3 gives the full variable domain: DTGVSQNPRHKITKRGQNVTFRCDPISEHNRLYWYRQTLGQGPEFLTYFQNEAQLEKSRLLSDRFSAERPKGSFSTLEIQRTEQGDSAMYLCASSQMDRGNGNTIYFGEGSWLTVV.

This clone was seen only a few times. This chain joins TRBV10-3 and TRBJ2-7; D may be TRBD2 (6 bases). V lost 5 bases and J 3 bases, leaving 14 bases between the germline ends. The germline CDR1 and CDR2 sequences are ENHRY and SYGVKD. The length of the CDR3 is 14 residues. Here the CDR3 DNA reads TGTGCCATCAGTTCGCGGGACTCGTTCTACGAGCAGTACTTC. The encoded protein is CAISSRDSFYEQYF.